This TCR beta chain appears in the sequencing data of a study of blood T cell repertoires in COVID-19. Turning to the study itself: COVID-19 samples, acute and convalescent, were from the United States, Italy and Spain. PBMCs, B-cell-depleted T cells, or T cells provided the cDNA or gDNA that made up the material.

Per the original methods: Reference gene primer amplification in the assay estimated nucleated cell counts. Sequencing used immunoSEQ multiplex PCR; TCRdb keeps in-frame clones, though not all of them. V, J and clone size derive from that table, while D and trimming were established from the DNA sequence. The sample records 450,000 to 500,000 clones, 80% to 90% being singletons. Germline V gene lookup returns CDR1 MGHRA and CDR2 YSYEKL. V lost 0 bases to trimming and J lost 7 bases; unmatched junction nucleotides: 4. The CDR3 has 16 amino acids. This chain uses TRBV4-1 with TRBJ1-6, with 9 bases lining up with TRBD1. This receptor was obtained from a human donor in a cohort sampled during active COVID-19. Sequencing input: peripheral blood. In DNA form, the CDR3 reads TGCGCCAGCAGCCAAGAGGGGACAGGGATAAATTCACCCCTCCACTTT. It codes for CASSQEGTGINSPLHF.